The clone carrying this T cell receptor (beta chain) was seen a handful of times. Its matching antigen is unknown. This entry belongs to a study of T-cell memory formation after mild COVID-19. Overall study: Clusters of TCRs were largely donor specific.

TCRdb reanalysed the 5' RACE reads using MiXCR and keeps one entry per CDR3 protein. The profile shows fewer than 50,000 distinct CDR3 sequences, approximately 12% of them singletons. Findings and caveats of the study: The appearance of some responding clones in pre-infection memory suggested that cross-reactive memory joined. Later expanders leaned toward CD4+, whereas clones contracting from day 15 to 85 were balanced CD4/CD8. CD4+ contracting clones were found mainly in CM and EM, and CD8+ ones in EMRA.

This receptor was obtained from a young man who had mild COVID-19 (a few samples of this study predate the infection). Cell type and time point are not known. The specimen was PBMCs or a T cell subset sorted from them (not recorded which).

The CDR3 reads CSVCLGSRGQGTDTQYF. The DNA of the CDR3 is TGCAGCGTCTGCCTCGGGTCCAGGGGACAGGGCACAGATACGCAGTATTTT. The J gene is TRBJ2-3, the V gene TRBV29-1; the match to TRBD1 covers 8 bases. Germline V gene data show CDR1 as SQVTM and CDR2 as ANQGSEA. The CDR3 contains 17 residues. Germline trimming cut 6 bases from V and 1 base from J; bases unmatched to any gene: 15.